This T cell receptor (beta chain) was sequenced for a study of T-cell reconstitution after alpha-beta-depleted transplantation in children. Study conclusions and caveats: Reports say that about two months after transplant, the alpha-beta T cells came out of several hundred graft clones that had expanded. The main origin of T-cell counts and diversity one year after transplant was newly produced T cells. Day-60 TCRbeta diversity that was high in some patients was derived from surviving recipient T cells and thymic progenitors.

This clonotype showed up many times. Antigen: not known. Trimming removed 4 bases from V and 2 bases from J; junction bases left unmatched: 9. The CDR3 contains 15 residues. Germline V gene lookup returns CDR1 SQVTM and CDR2 ANQGSEA. The library targeted TCRbeta and was prepared with unique molecular identifiers. TCRdb analysed the PCR reads with MiXCR anew, one entry per CDR3 protein. The table shows 500,000 to 650,000 distinct CDR3 sequences, with roughly 13% occurring only once. Sequences were derived from PBMCs, mostly from graft donor cells, sampled 360 days after TCRalphabeta/CD19-depleted stem cell transplant. The TCR was taken from a male patient aged 10 to 17 who had a stem cell transplant for acute myeloid leukemia, so the T cells may come from the graft donor. V and J are TRBV29-1 and TRBJ2-7, with 9 bases lining up with TRBD2. In nucleotides, the CDR3 is TGCAGCGTTGCTCCCTATAGCGGGAGTACCTACGAGCAGTACTTC. Amino acid sequence: CSVAPYSGSTYEQYF.